Listed below are T cell receptor beta chains from one sample, sequenced in a study of blood T cell repertoires in COVID-19. The protocol was immunoSEQ multiplex PCR, while the TCRdb copy is restricted to in-frame clones and leaves out a portion. The data show approximately 250,000 clones, 88% seen once. Sequences were obtained from PBMCs or T cells enriched from blood (not recorded which). These receptors were collected from a woman aged 25 to 39 who had recovered from COVID-19. The CDR3 runs from the conserved cysteine through the conserved F or W. The D gene is left open where the match is weak. The size entry is marked missing in some rows and otherwise reads once, few, many or a size class.

v_gene	d_gene	len	abundance	j_gene	CDR3nt	CDR3aa
TRBV5-1	TRBD1	15	NA	TRBJ1-6	TGCGCCAGCAGCCTGGGGACAGTTTTGGGTTCACCCCTCCACTTT	CASSLGTVLGSPLHF
TRBV18	NA	16	NA	TRBJ2-3	TGTGCCAGCTCACCACCGAGGGGGAGGGGCACAGATACGCAGTATTTT	CASSPPRGRGTDTQYF
TRBV19	TRBD2	13	NA	TRBJ2-7	TGTGCCAGTCGAAGTAGCGGGACCTACGAGCAGTACTTC	CASRSSGTYEQYF
TRBV2	NA	12	once	TRBJ1-6	TGTGCCAGCAGTGGGGGCCTGATTTCCCTCCACTTT	CASSGGLISLHF
TRBV2	NA	13	NA	TRBJ1-2	TGTGCCAGCAGTGATGAAACGGGGTATGGCTACACCTTC	CASSDETGYGYTF
TRBV6-5	TRBD1	13	once	TRBJ1-2	TGTGCCAGCAGCGGACAGGGAAGCTATGGCTACACCTTC	CASSGQGSYGYTF
TRBV29-1	TRBD1	12	NA	TRBJ1-3	TGCAGCGCCGACAGGGGAGGGAACACCATATATTTT	CSADRGGNTIYF
TRBV27	TRBD2	18	NA	TRBJ2-3	TGTGCCAGCAGGCAAGGGTCCCGAGCGGGAGGGCGCACAGATACGCAGTATTTT	CASRQGSRAGGRTDTQYF
TRBV27	TRBD1	15	NA	TRBJ1-1	TGTGCCAGCAGTCCGTTCGGGACAGGGGACACTGAAGCTTTCTTT	CASSPFGTGDTEAFF
TRBV6-1	NA	15	NA	TRBJ2-1	TGTGCCAGCAGTGATCCGGCAGGCTCCTACAATGAGCAGTTCTTC	CASSDPAGSYNEQFF
TRBV12-5	NA	15	NA	TRBJ2-2	TGTGCTAGCAGTAGGGATGGGGGCGCAGCCGGGGAGCTGTTTTTT	CASSRDGGAAGELFF
TRBV5-1	NA	13	once	TRBJ2-1	TGCGCCAGCAGCTGGAGCTCCTACAATGAGCAGTTCTTC	CASSWSSYNEQFF
TRBV7-6	NA	20	once	TRBJ2-2	TGTGCCAGCAGCTTAGGGGCCCGACTTCGCGGGAACGTTAACACCGGGGAGCTGTTTTTT	CASSLGARLRGNVNTGELFF
TRBV5-4	TRBD1	15	NA	TRBJ2-7	TGTGCCAGCAGCTTGATAGGGGGCGCGAACTACGAGCAGTACTTC	CASSLIGGANYEQYF
TRBV5-1	NA	13	once	TRBJ1-2	TGCGCCAGCAGCTTGCAGGGTAACTATGGCTACACCTTC	CASSLQGNYGYTF
TRBV19	NA	13	NA	TRBJ1-2	TGTGCCAGTACCTGGACACTTAACTATGGCTACACCTTC	CASTWTLNYGYTF
TRBV30	NA	13	NA	TRBJ1-2	TGTGCCTGGAGCCCGGGACTCCCGTATGGCTACACCTTC	CAWSPGLPYGYTF
TRBV7-8	NA	16	NA	TRBJ2-3	TGTGCCAGCAGCTTAGTTAGAGCGGAGCTCACAGATACGCAGTATTTT	CASSLVRAELTDTQYF
TRBV7-9	TRBD1	14	NA	TRBJ1-2	TGTGCCAGCAGCAGCCGGACAGGAGGCGATGGCTACACCTTC	CASSSRTGGDGYTF
TRBV7-7	NA	15	NA	TRBJ2-7	TGTGCTAGCAGCTTAAATCCAAGCAGGGACTACGAGCAGTACTTC	CASSLNPSRDYEQYF
TRBV6-5	NA	15	NA	TRBJ1-4	TGTGCCAGCAAAGGAGACAGACTTTTACGTGAAAAACTGTTTTTT	CASKGDRLLREKLFF
TRBV7-9	TRBD1	17	NA	TRBJ2-7	TGTGCCAGCAGCTTCCTACCCGGACAGGGTGCCTTGGGGGAGCAGTACTTC	CASSFLPGQGALGEQYF
TRBV27	TRBD2	14	NA	TRBJ2-3	TGTGCCAGCAGTTTAAGCGGGAGGACAGATACGCAGTATTTT	CASSLSGRTDTQYF
TRBV27	TRBD2	17	NA	TRBJ2-3	TGTGCCAGCAGTAGGGGACACGCGGGAGGACGCACAGATACGCAGTATTTT	CASSRGHAGGRTDTQYF
TRBV2	NA	11	NA	TRBJ1-1	TGTGCCAGCATTAAAAACACTGAAGCTTTCTTT	CASIKNTEAFF
TRBV20-1	NA	12	NA	TRBJ2-7	TGCAGTGCGAGTTGGGACACCTACGAGCAGTACTTC	CSASWDTYEQYF
TRBV5-4	TRBD2	16	NA	TRBJ2-2	TGTGCCAGCAGCCTGAGACTAGCGGGGTCAATCGGGGAGCTGTTTTTT	CASSLRLAGSIGELFF
TRBV27	NA	13	NA	TRBJ2-3	TGTGCCAGCAGCCCTCCTAGGGACTTTCCGACGTATTTT	CASSPPRDFPTYF
TRBV6-4	TRBD2	15	NA	TRBJ2-5	TGTGCCAGCAGTGACACGGGGGGGGGCCAGGAGACCCAGTACTTC	CASSDTGGGQETQYF
TRBV5-1	NA	14	NA	TRBJ2-5	TGCGCCAGCAGCTTGGAATCCCTCCGGGAGACCCAGTACTTC	CASSLESLRETQYF
TRBV11-2	TRBD2	16	NA	TRBJ2-3	TGTGCCAGCAGCTTATTCAGCGGGGGGGGCACAGATACGCAGTATTTT	CASSLFSGGGTDTQYF
TRBV13	TRBD2	15	once	TRBJ2-1	TGTGCCAGCAGCTTTTCGGGGGGGCTGTCCGATGAGCAGTTCTTC	CASSFSGGLSDEQFF
TRBV19	TRBD1	15	NA	TRBJ2-7	TGTGCCAGTAGTACCACCGGGACAGGACGATACGAGCAGTACTTC	CASSTTGTGRYEQYF
TRBV5-1	NA	14	NA	TRBJ2-5	TGCGCCAGCAGCTTCCAGGGGTCCGGAGAGACCCAGTACTTC	CASSFQGSGETQYF
TRBV10-2	NA	14	NA	TRBJ2-5	TGCGCCAGCGGGGAACTGGGGGCCGAGGAGACCCAGTACTTC	CASGELGAEETQYF
TRBV29-1	NA	13	few	TRBJ1-1	TGCAGCGTTGTTAAACAGGGGAACACTGAAGCTTTCTTT	CSVVKQGNTEAFF
TRBV6-5	TRBD2	15	NA	TRBJ2-3	TGTGCCAGCAGTTACGTACTAGCGGGAGCGGATACGCAGTATTTT	CASSYVLAGADTQYF
TRBV3-1/TRBV3-2	NA	11	NA	TRBJ2-7	TGTGCCAGCAGCCCCGGTTACGAGCAGTACTTC	CASSPGYEQYF
TRBV18	NA	13	NA	TRBJ1-1	TGTGCCAGCTCACCAGAGGGCGGAACTGAAGCTTTCTTT	CASSPEGGTEAFF
TRBV24-1	TRBD1	14	NA	TRBJ1-4	TGTGCCACCAGTGATCCGGGACAGTCTGAAAAACTGTTTTTT	CATSDPGQSEKLFF
TRBV7-9	TRBD1	19	NA	TRBJ1-1	TGTGCCAGCAGCTTAGAGGGGACAGGGGGCGCCTCAAGAAGGGCTGAAGCTTTCTTT	CASSLEGTGGASRRAEAFF
TRBV6-2/TRBV6-3	TRBD1	13	NA	TRBJ2-1	TGTGCCAGCAGTTACGCCGACAGGGGCTGGCAGTTCTTC	CASSYADRGWQFF
TRBV6-4	NA	14	few	TRBJ2-3	TGTGCCAGCAGATCCCCTCCGGCGGGGAGGACGCAGTATTTT	CASRSPPAGRTQYF
TRBV27	TRBD1	16	once	TRBJ1-5	TGTGCCAGCAGTTTATACGGACAGGGGAGCAATCAGCCCCAGCATTTT	CASSLYGQGSNQPQHF
TRBV5-3	NA	15	many	TRBJ2-7	TGTGCCAGAAGCTGGGGGGACAGCCCGAGCCACGAGCAGTACTTC	CARSWGDSPSHEQYF
TRBV30	NA	12	once	TRBJ2-3	TGTGCCTGGAGTGTATCTACGGATACGCAGTATTTT	CAWSVSTDTQYF
TRBV10-3	NA	17	NA	TRBJ1-5	TGTGCCATCAGTGCACAACAGACAATGAATAGCAATCAGCCCCAGCATTTT	CAISAQQTMNSNQPQHF
TRBV15	NA	15	NA	TRBJ2-5	TGTGCCACCAGCAGAGATCGGGGTAGGCTTGAGACCCAGTACTTC	CATSRDRGRLETQYF
TRBV28	NA	14	NA	TRBJ1-6	TGTGCCGGAAAGCGGGGGGCAGATAATTCACCCCTCCACTTT	CAGKRGADNSPLHF
TRBV7-9	NA	13	NA	TRBJ1-1	TGTGCCAGCAGCTCTACTATGCGAACTGAAGCTTTCTTT	CASSSTMRTEAFF
TRBV12-2	NA	21	NA	TRBJ1-5	TGTGCAAGTCGAGGTCGCTTGTCATGGGGTGGAGGTAAGGTTGGCAATCAGCCCCAGCATTTT	CASRGRLSWGGGKVGNQPQHF
TRBV19	TRBD1	15	NA	TRBJ1-1	TGTGCCAGTAGTATAGCCCCGGGACAGGGGGGTAGCGCTTTCTTT	CASSIAPGQGGSAFF
TRBV19	TRBD2	18	NA	TRBJ2-6	TGTGCCAGTAGGGCTTTAGCGGGAGGGCCTCCTGGGGCCAACGTCCTGACTTTC	CASRALAGGPPGANVLTF
TRBV7-9	NA	14	NA	TRBJ1-4	TGTGCCAGCAGCTTAGACAACCTTAATGAAAAACTGTTTTTT	CASSLDNLNEKLFF
TRBV5-1	NA	14	NA	TRBJ2-7	TGCGCCAGCAGCTTGGGGCAGGCCCCCTACGAGCAGTACTTC	CASSLGQAPYEQYF
TRBV27	TRBD1	16	few	TRBJ1-1	TGTGCCAGCAGTCGAGGACAGGGGGTCGCGGACACTGAAGCTTTCTTT	CASSRGQGVADTEAFF
TRBV7-9	NA	13	NA	TRBJ1-2	TGTGCCAGCAGCCGGTCAAGAGGCTATGGCTACACCTTC	CASSRSRGYGYTF